These T cell receptor beta chains were read from a single sample in a study of cytomegalovirus exposure and HLA in healthy donors. TCRdb keeps only in-frame clones here, not all; method: immunoSEQ multiplex PCR. Of around 140,000 clones detected, around 80% appear once; the ten largest clones hold roughly 10%. Input material: PBMCs. All receptors derive from a woman in her sixties in good health and CMV-seropositive. The CDR3 runs from the conserved cysteine through the conserved F or W. A D gene is named only where the DNA matches it firmly. The size entry is marked missing in some rows and otherwise reads once, few, many or a size class.

d_call	v_call	clone_size	j_call	cdr3_aa	cdr3_nt
TRBD1	TRBV4-3	.	TRBJ2-1	CASSQGDRANEQFF	TGCGCCAGCAGCCAAGGGGACAGGGCGAATGAGCAGTTCTTC
.	TRBV6-5	.	TRBJ2-2	CASTRRRYTGELFF	TGTGCCAGCACGCGGCGTAGGTACACCGGGGAGCTGTTTTTT
TRBD1	TRBV7-8	.	TRBJ2-5	CASSSRQGQLQETQYF	TGTGCCAGCAGCTCTCGACAGGGCCAACTCCAAGAGACCCAGTACTTC
TRBD1	TRBV11-2	.	TRBJ1-1	CASSSTPRVTGARNTEAFF	TGTGCCAGCAGCTCTACGCCGAGAGTCACAGGGGCGCGGAACACTGAAGCTTTCTTT
.	TRBV7-2	.	TRBJ2-7	CASSPRHESYEQYF	TGTGCCAGCAGCCCCAGACATGAGTCCTACGAGCAGTACTTC
.	TRBV6-5	.	TRBJ2-1	CASSYSRRESEQFF	TGTGCCAGCAGTTACTCGAGGCGGGAAAGTGAGCAGTTCTTC
.	TRBV29-1	.	TRBJ1-2	CSVATANYGYTF	TGCAGCGTTGCAACAGCTAACTATGGCTACACCTTC
TRBD2	TRBV6-1	few	TRBJ2-7	CASSEAGGGYEQYF	TGTGCCAGCAGTGAGGCGGGAGGGGGCTACGAGCAGTACTTC
.	TRBV11-3	.	TRBJ1-1	CASSLRGMNTEAFF	TGTGCCAGCAGCCTCCGGGGAATGAACACTGAAGCTTTCTTT
.	TRBV9	.	TRBJ2-2	CASSDSRGGTGELFF	TGTGCCAGCAGCGACAGTAGGGGTGGCACCGGGGAGCTGTTTTTT
.	TRBV28	.	TRBJ1-2	CASSLSTVDYGYTF	TGTGCCAGCAGTTTATCGACTGTTGACTATGGCTACACCTTC
.	TRBV28	.	TRBJ2-3	CASGDTVTSTDTQYF	TGTGCCAGCGGGGACACGGTAACGAGCACAGATACGCAGTATTTT
.	TRBV5-1	.	TRBJ1-2	CASSTTPGDYGYTF	TGCGCCAGCAGCACTACCCCAGGGGACTATGGCTACACCTTC
.	TRBV4-3	.	TRBJ2-1	CASSQDLENYNEQFF	TGCGCCAGCAGCCAAGATCTAGAGAATTACAATGAGCAGTTCTTC
TRBD2	TRBV9	.	TRBJ2-1	CASSWGTSGYNEQFF	TGTGCCAGCAGCTGGGGGACTAGCGGATACAATGAGCAGTTCTTC
.	TRBV19	few	TRBJ1-2	CASSINLQGRRYTF	TGTGCCAGTAGTATCAATCTCCAGGGAAGGCGCTACACCTTC
TRBD1	TRBV28	.	TRBJ1-2	CASRPQGAPAGYTF	TGTGCCAGCAGACCTCAGGGGGCGCCGGCTGGCTACACCTTC
TRBD1	TRBV30	few	TRBJ1-5	CASGQGSGQPQHF	TGTGCCTCGGGACAGGGCTCCGGTCAGCCCCAGCATTTT
TRBD1	TRBV28	.	TRBJ2-7	CASSPNRDSSYEQYF	TGTGCCAGCAGTCCCAACCGGGACAGTAGCTACGAGCAGTACTTC
TRBD1	TRBV6-5	.	TRBJ1-1	CASSRVRQGNTEAFF	TGTGCCAGCAGTCGAGTCAGACAGGGGAACACTGAAGCTTTCTTT
.	TRBV4-2	.	TRBJ2-5	CASSQDPMETQYF	TGTGCCAGCAGCCAAGATCCAATGGAGACCCAGTACTTC
TRBD2	TRBV15	few	TRBJ2-7	CATSADQRREGIVSYEQYF	TGTGCCACCAGCGCAGATCAAAGGCGGGAGGGTATAGTATCCTACGAGCAGTACTTC
TRBD2	TRBV7-9	once	TRBJ2-1	CASSLATSGLVYEQFF	TGTGCCAGCAGCTTAGCGACTAGCGGGTTGGTCTATGAGCAGTTCTTC
.	TRBV4-2	few	TRBJ1-1	CASSQTSEAFF	TGTGCCAGCAGCCAGACAAGTGAAGCTTTCTTT
TRBD2	TRBV5-1	.	TRBJ2-2	CASSLYLLADTNTGELFF	TGCGCCAGCAGCTTGTATCTACTAGCGGATACGAACACCGGGGAGCTGTTTTTT
.	TRBV30	.	TRBJ1-5	CAWKRGNQPQHF	TGTGCCTGGAAGAGGGGGAATCAGCCCCAGCATTTT
.	TRBV15	.	TRBJ1-3	CATSRDIGNTIYF	TGTGCCACCAGCAGAGATATTGGAAACACCATATATTTT
.	TRBV7-9	.	TRBJ2-7	CASSLEEGRDEQYF	TGTGCCAGCAGCTTAGAGGAGGGCCGGGACGAGCAGTACTTC
.	TRBV19	.	TRBJ2-3	CASSTGARENTQYF	TGTGCCAGTAGTACAGGGGCGAGAGAGAATACGCAGTATTTT
.	TRBV7-6	once	TRBJ1-5	CASSQVGQPQHF	TGTGCCAGCAGCCAGGTGGGTCAGCCCCAGCATTTT